The 19 T cell receptor beta chains below all came from one sample that was sequenced in a study of cytomegalovirus exposure and HLA in healthy donors. PCR was performed using 60 Vbeta and 13 Jbeta primers. Using immunoSEQ multiplex PCR, the repertoire was profiled, and TCRdb retains in-frame clones only, with some absent. This sample yields 150,000 to 160,000 clones, of which roughly 77% are seen a single time; approximately 8% belongs to the top ten. The sequenced material came from PBMCs. The origin of the receptors is a man aged 25 to 40 in good health and CMV-seropositive.

The CDR3 sequence: CASSRTGGYRMGLFF. The CDR3 DNA follows: TGTGCCAGCAGTAGGACAGGGGGATATAGGATGGGACTGTTTTTT. This chain uses TRBV2 with TRBJ1-4; TRBD1 matches at 10 bases. V shed 5 bases, J shed 13 bases, and the junction held 13 bases outside the gene matches. The CDR3 has 15 residues. Germline V gene lookup returns CDR1 SNHLY and CDR2 FYNNEI.

The chain combines TRBV28 with TRBJ2-7; 13 nucleotides align to TRBD2. The J segment lost 4 bases and the V segment lost 5 bases, leaving 8 bases of the junction unmatched. This CDR3 is built from 16 residues. CDR1 MDHEN and CDR2 SYDVKM come from the germline V gene. The CDR3 is CASSPGLAGVKYEQYF. The CDR3 DNA sequence: TGTGCCAGCAGTCCCGGACTAGCGGGAGTGAAGTACGAGCAGTACTTC.

This chain joins TRBV9 and TRBJ2-3; TRBD2 aligns across 7 bases. The V and J ends lost 7 bases and 2 bases, in that order; junction bases with no gene match: 13. The CDR3 runs to 16 residues. Looked up from germline, CDR1 is SGDLS and CDR2 is YYNGEE. DNA of the CDR3: TGTGCCAGCGGTCGAACTGCTAGCGGCCTCACAGATACGCAGTATTTT. Translation gives CASGRTASGLTDTQYF.

Turning to this clone: The same CDR3 also results from other DNA sequences found in this sample. This chain connects TRBV19 to TRBJ2-5; TRBD1 matches at 9 bases. Unmatched junction bases numbered 7, after V lost 6 bases and J lost 5 bases. Germline V gene sequence: CDR1 LNHDA, CDR2 SQIVND (reference sequence). This CDR3 contains 14 residues. The CDR3 loop reads CASSPGQGGETQYF. Here the CDR3 DNA reads TGTGCCAGTAGCCCGGGACAGGGTGGGGAGACCCAGTACTTC.

The chain has TRBV7-6 and TRBJ1-2, with a weak D call TRBD1 (5 bases). V lost 5 bases and J lost 2, with 12 bases in between. Germline assignment: CDR1 SGHVS and CDR2 FNYEAQ. The CDR3 has 14 residues. The CDR3 reads CASSPRDSNYGYTF. CDR3 coding DNA: TGTGCCAGCAGCCCCCGTGACAGCAACTATGGCTACACCTTC.

The rearrangement joins TRBV7-3 to TRBJ2-5; D is perhaps TRBD1 (5 bases). This CDR3 comprises 13 residues. V gave up 5 bases and J gave up 4 bases, with 11 bases separating them. Germline V gene data show CDR1 as SGHTA and CDR2 as FQGTGA. In nucleotides, the CDR3 is TGTGCCAGCAGCCAGGGTATCCGAGAGACCCAGTACTTC. Translation: CASSQGIRETQYF.

This clone was recorded a few times. The chain is built from TRBV29-1 and TRBJ2-7, with 7 bases fitting TRBD1. CDR1 SQVTM and CDR2 ANQGSEA come from the germline V gene. Trimming at V came to 2 bases and at J to 4 bases, leaving 2 bases not matched to a gene. The CDR3 is 12 residues long. The CDR3 DNA is TGCAGCGTTGAAAAGGGGGCTTACGAGCAGTACTTC. It encodes CSVEKGAYEQYF.

The chain uses TRBV9 and TRBJ2-1; TRBD2 aligns across 14 bases. The CDR3 extends over 16 amino acids. Trimming removed 3 bases from V and 6 bases from J; junction bases left unmatched: 5. Per the germline V gene, CDR1 is SGDLS and CDR2 is YYNGEE. The DNA of the CDR3 is TGTGCCAGCAGCGAGGGACTAGCGGGAGCTGGCAATGAGCAGTTCTTC. Translating it yields CASSEGLAGAGNEQFF.

This clone came up a few times. The chain employs TRBV5-6 and TRBJ1-6, with D tentatively TRBD1 (6 bases). With 4 bases removed from V and 7 bases from J, the gap between germline ends came to 15 bases. The CDR3 covers 15 residues. Germline values: CDR1 SGHDT, CDR2 YYEEEE. The CDR3 protein is CASSQQGFENSPLHF. The CDR3 coding sequence is TGTGCCAGCAGCCAACAGGGTTTTGAGAATTCACCCCTCCACTTT.

The chain couples TRBV27 to TRBJ1-5; TRBD1 aligns across 11 bases. The CDR3 has 15 amino acids. CDR1 is MNHEY, CDR2 SMNVEV, per germline (reference sequence). After removal of 0 bases from V and 6 bases from J, the junction contained 1 base not matched to a gene. The CDR3 DNA is TGTGCCAGCAGTTTATCGGGACAGGGGGGTCAGCCCCAGCATTTT. It yields the protein CASSLSGQGGQPQHF.

CDR3 amino acids: CASRGQWGEKLFF. The CDR3 nucleotides are TGTGCCAGCAGGGGACAGTGGGGTGAAAAACTGTTTTTT. The chain is built from TRBV6-5 and TRBJ1-4; TRBD1 agrees at 7 bases. In germline, CDR1 is MNHEY, CDR2 SVGAGI. V lost 6 bases and J lost 7; bases outside the gene matches: 5. There are 13 residues in the CDR3.

This rearrangement joins TRBV30 to TRBJ2-3, with 10 nucleotides matching TRBD2. After removal of 5 bases from V and 2 bases from J, the junction contained 7 bases not matched to a gene. CDR1 and CDR2 (germline): GTSNPN, SVGIG (reference sequence). This CDR3 is built from 15 residues. CDR3 nucleotides: TGTGCCTGGGAGGGACTAGCGACCATCACAGATACGCAGTATTTT. It specifies CAWEGLATITDTQYF.

The rearrangement uses TRBV10-3 and TRBJ2-3; 7 positions agree with TRBD2. The CDR3 is 14 amino acids. Germline assignment: CDR1 ENHRY and CDR2 SYGVKD. V shed 10 bases, J shed 0 bases, and the junction held 7 bases outside the gene matches. CDR3 in DNA: TGTGCCACCTTAGCGGGCTTTAGCACAGATACGCAGTATTTT. It is translated as CATLAGFSTDTQYF.

This clone was seen only once. This chain uses TRBV5-8 with TRBJ1-1, with unresolved D. V gave up 4 bases and J gave up 1 base, with 8 bases separating them. In germline, CDR1 is SGHTS, CDR2 YDEGEE. The CDR3 covers 13 residues. The CDR3 is CASSRTANTEAFF. The CDR3 DNA sequence: TGTGCCAGCAGCCGTACAGCGAACACTGAAGCTTTCTTT.

The chain combines TRBV5-6 with TRBJ1-1, with D maybe TRBD1 (6 bases). V dropped 1 base and J dropped 0 bases, with 7 bases sitting between them. The germline V gene encodes CDR1 SGHDT and CDR2 YYEEEE. The CDR3 is 14 amino acids. As DNA, the CDR3 is TGTGCCAGCAGCTTGACAGGGATGAACACTGAAGCTTTCTTT. Its translation is CASSLTGMNTEAFF. The whole variable domain, filled in from reference TRBV5-6 and TRBJ1-1, reads DAGVTQSPTHLIKTRGQQVTLRCSPKSGHDTVSWYQQALGQGPQFIFQYYEEEERQRGNFPDRFSGHQFPNYSSELNVNALLLGDSALYLCASSLTGMNTEAFFGQGTRLTVV.

The chain joins TRBV29-1 to TRBJ2-1, with 13 bases fitting TRBD2. V trimming: 8 bases; J trimming: 3 bases; junction bases outside the gene matches: 10. Germline loops: CDR1 SQVTM, CDR2 ANQGSEA. The CDR3 is 16 amino acids. In nucleotides, the CDR3 is TGCAGCTCCTGGACTAGCGGGGGCCTCGACTACAATGAGCAGTTCTTC. It is translated as CSSWTSGGLDYNEQFF.

The gene calls are TRBV30 and TRBJ2-3, with 8 nucleotides matching TRBD2. J lost 2 bases, V lost 3 bases, and 4 bases had no gene match. Germline-derived CDR1 and CDR2 are GTSNPN and SVGIG (reference sequence). This CDR3 is 14 amino acids long. The CDR3 region has the DNA TGTGCCTGGAGCCTCGGGGGGGACACAGATACGCAGTATTTT. Translation: CAWSLGGDTDTQYF.

The gene calls are TRBV5-1 and TRBJ2-5; weak D call: TRBD1 (6 bases). The germline gives CDR1 SGHRS, CDR2 YFSETQ. CDR3 length equals 13 residues. The V end was cut by 6 bases, the J end by 0 bases, with 9 bases between. In nucleotides, the CDR3 is TGCGCCAGCATCGGGACAAACCAAGAGACCCAGTACTTC. This gives the protein CASIGTNQETQYF.

This chain joins TRBV19 and TRBJ2-6, with TRBD2 as a possible D gene (5 bases). The germline V and J ends were trimmed by 3 bases and 0 bases, with 12 bases remaining between them. Germline CDR1 LNHDA, CDR2 SQIVND (reference sequence). The CDR3 has 17 residues. CDR3 amino acids: CASSIGGVASGANVLTF. The CDR3 DNA sequence: TGTGCCAGTAGTATTGGAGGAGTAGCCTCTGGGGCCAACGTCCTGACTTTC.